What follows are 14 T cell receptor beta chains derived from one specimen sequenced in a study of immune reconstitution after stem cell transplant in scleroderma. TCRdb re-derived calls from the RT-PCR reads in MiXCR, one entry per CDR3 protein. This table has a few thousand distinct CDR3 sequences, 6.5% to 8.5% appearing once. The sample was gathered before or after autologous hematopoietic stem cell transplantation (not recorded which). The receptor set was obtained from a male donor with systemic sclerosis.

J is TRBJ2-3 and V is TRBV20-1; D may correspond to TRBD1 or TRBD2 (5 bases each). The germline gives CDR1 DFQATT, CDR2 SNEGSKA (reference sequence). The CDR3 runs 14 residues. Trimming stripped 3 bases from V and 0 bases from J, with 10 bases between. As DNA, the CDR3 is TGCAGTGCTAGGAGGGACGAAAGCACAGATACGCAGTATTTT. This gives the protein CSARRDESTDTQYF.

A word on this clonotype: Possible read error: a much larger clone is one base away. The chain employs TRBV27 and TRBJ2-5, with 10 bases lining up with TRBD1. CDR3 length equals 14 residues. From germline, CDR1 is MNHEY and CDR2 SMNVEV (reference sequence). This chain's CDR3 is CTSSSDRGGETQYF. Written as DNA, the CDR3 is TGTACCAGCAGTTCGGACAGGGGGGGGGAGACCCAGTACTTC.

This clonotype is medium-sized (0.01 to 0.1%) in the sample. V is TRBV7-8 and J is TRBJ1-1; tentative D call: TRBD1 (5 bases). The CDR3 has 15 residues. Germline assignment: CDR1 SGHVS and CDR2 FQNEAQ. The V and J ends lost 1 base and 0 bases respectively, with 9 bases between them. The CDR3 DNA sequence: TGTGCCAGCAGCTTAGGCACGGGGCTGAACACTGAAGCTTTCTTT. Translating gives CASSLGTGLNTEAFF.

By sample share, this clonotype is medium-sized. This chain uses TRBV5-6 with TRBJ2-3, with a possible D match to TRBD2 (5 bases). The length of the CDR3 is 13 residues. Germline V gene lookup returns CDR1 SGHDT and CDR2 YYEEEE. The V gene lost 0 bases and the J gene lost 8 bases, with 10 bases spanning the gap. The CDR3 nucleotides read TGTGCCAGCAGCTTGGCGGGGAGTGGTACGCAGTATTTT. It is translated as CASSLAGSGTQYF. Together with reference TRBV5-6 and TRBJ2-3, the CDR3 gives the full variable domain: DAGVTQSPTHLIKTRGQQVTLRCSPKSGHDTVSWYQQALGQGPQFIFQYYEEEERQRGNFPDRFSGHQFPNYSSELNVNALLLGDSALYLCASSLAGSGTQYFGPGTRLTVL.

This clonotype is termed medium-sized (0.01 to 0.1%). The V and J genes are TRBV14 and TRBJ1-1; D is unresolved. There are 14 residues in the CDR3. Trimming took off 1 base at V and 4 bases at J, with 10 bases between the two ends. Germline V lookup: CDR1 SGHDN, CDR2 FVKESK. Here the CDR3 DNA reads TGTGCCAGCAGCCAAGTTGTGTCCCGCACTGAAGCTTTCTTT. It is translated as CASSQVVSRTEAFF.

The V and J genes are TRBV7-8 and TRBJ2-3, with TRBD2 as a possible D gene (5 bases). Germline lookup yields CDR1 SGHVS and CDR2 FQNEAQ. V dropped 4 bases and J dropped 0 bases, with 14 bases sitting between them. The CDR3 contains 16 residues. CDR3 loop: CASSSRTWSSTDTQYF. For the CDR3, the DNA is TGTGCCAGCAGCTCCAGGACTTGGTCTAGCACAGATACGCAGTATTTT.

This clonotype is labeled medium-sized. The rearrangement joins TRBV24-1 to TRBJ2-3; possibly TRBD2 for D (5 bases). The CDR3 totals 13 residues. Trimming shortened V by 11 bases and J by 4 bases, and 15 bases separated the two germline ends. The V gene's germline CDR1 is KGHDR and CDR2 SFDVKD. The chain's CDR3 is CASGPSGADTQYF. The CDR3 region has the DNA TGTGCCAGCGGGCCTAGTGGCGCAGATACGCAGTATTTT.

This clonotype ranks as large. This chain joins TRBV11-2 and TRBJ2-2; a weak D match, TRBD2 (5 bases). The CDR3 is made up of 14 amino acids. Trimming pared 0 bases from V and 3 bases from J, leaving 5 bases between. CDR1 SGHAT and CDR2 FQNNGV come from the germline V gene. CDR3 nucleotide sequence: TGTGCCAGCAGCTTAGAGGGAGACACCGGGGAGCTGTTTTTT. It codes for CASSLEGDTGELFF.

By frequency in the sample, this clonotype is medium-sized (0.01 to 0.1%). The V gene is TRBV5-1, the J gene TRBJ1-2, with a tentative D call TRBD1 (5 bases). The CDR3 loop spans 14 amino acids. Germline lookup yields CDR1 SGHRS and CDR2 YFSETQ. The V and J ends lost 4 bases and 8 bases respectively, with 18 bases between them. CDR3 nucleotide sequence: TGCGCCAGCAGCGATAGTGGGACCGCTGGAGGCTACACCTTC. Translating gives CASSDSGTAGGYTF.

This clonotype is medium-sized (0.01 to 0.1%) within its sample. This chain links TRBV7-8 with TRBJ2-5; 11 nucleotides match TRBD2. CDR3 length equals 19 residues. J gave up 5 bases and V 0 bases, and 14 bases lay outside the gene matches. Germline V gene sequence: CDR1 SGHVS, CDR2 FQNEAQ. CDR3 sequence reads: CASSLAPLGTSGPRETQYF. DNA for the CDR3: TGTGCCAGCAGCTTAGCGCCCCTGGGGACTAGCGGACCGAGGGAGACCCAGTACTTC.

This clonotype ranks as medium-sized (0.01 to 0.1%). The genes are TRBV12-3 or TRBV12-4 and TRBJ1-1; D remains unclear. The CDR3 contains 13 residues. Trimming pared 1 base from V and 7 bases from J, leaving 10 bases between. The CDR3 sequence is CASSLGRNFEAFF. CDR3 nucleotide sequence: TGTGCCAGCAGTTTAGGCCGGAACTTTGAAGCTTTCTTT.

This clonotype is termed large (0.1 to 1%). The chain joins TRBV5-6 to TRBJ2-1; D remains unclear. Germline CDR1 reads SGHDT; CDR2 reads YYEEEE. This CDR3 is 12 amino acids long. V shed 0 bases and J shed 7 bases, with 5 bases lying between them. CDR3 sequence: CASSLDWNEQFF. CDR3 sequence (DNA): TGTGCCAGCAGCTTGGACTGGAATGAGCAGTTCTTC.

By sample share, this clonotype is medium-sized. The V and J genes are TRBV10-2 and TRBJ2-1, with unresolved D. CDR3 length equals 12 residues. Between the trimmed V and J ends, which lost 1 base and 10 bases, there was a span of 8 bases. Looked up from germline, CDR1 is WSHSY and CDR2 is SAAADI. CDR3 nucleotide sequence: TGCGCCAGCAGTGAGTTGGGTTGGGAGCAGTTCTTC. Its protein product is CASSELGWEQFF.

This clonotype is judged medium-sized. CDR3 nucleotide sequence: TGCAGTGCCAGGACAGGGGGGCATGGCTACACCTTC. The encoded protein is CSARTGGHGYTF. The genes are TRBV20-1 and TRBJ1-2; 10 bases match TRBD1. Germline CDR1 DFQATT, CDR2 SNEGSKA (reference sequence). V gave up 6 bases and J gave up 6 bases; unmatched junction bases: 4. The CDR3 is 12 residues long.